These 13 T cell receptor beta chains originate from one sample sequenced in a study of cytomegalovirus exposure and HLA in healthy donors. Use of 60 Vbeta and 13 Jbeta primers characterized the PCR. Here immunoSEQ multiplex PCR was the method, and the copy in TCRdb shows in-frame clones only, minus some. The repertoire includes roughly 200,000 clones, about 89% of them detected once, and roughly 1.3% sits in the top ten. Sequencing was done on a sample of PBMCs. The receptor set was obtained from a man in his thirties or forties in good health and CMV-seronegative.

The chain combines TRBV28 with TRBJ2-7; 7 bases match TRBD2. CDR1 and CDR2 from the germline V gene are MDHEN and SYDVKM. Trimming cost V 5 bases and J 0 bases; bases outside gene matches: 19. This CDR3 contains 19 residues. The CDR3, as DNA: TGTGCCAGCAGTCGCCCGGCTAGCGGTGAAACCCTTGTCTCCTACGAGCAGTACTTC. Translating gives CASSRPASGETLVSYEQYF.

The chain links TRBV4-1 to TRBJ1-3, with D uncertain. In germline, CDR1 is MGHRA, CDR2 YSYEKL. V shed 0 bases and J shed 2 bases, with 11 bases lying between them. The CDR3 is 16 residues long. The CDR3 protein is CASSQEGGPPGNTIYF. DNA for the CDR3: TGCGCCAGCAGCCAAGAAGGAGGTCCCCCTGGAAACACCATATATTTT.

This clone has only a few counts. The V and J genes are TRBV7-9 and TRBJ1-4, with 8 bases identical to TRBD1. After removal of 1 base from V and 8 bases from J, the junction contained 9 bases not matched to a gene. The CDR3 is 16 amino acids. CDR1 is SEHNR, CDR2 FQNEAQ, per germline (reference sequence). CDR3 in amino acids: CASSLVILTGEEKLFF. The CDR3 DNA follows: TGTGCCAGCAGCTTAGTGATCCTGACAGGGGAAGAAAAACTGTTTTTT.

The chain combines TRBV28 with TRBJ2-5, with 8 bases aligning to TRBD2. The CDR3 has 13 residues. V gave up 5 bases and J gave up 4 bases; unmatched junction bases: 3. Per germline, CDR1 MDHEN and CDR2 SYDVKM. Here the CDR3 reads CASSRGGLETQYF. DNA for the CDR3: TGTGCCAGCAGTCGGGGGGGCCTAGAGACCCAGTACTTC.

The chain couples TRBV27 to TRBJ1-4; D is ambiguous. There are 14 residues in the CDR3. Per germline, CDR1 MNHEY and CDR2 SMNVEV (reference sequence). The V end was cut by 3 bases, the J end by 7 bases, with 12 bases between. CDR3 bases: TGTGCCAGCAGTTTTAACCCGCGCCGTGAAAAACTGTTTTTT. This translates into CASSFNPRREKLFF.

This clone was found a few times. V and J are TRBV9 and TRBJ1-2; D not certain. There are 14 residues in the CDR3. Between the trimmed V and J ends, which lost 6 bases and 0 bases, there was a span of 12 bases. The germline V gene has CDR1 SGDLS and CDR2 YYNGEE. The CDR3 coding sequence is TGTGCCAGCACACCCCGGGAGCCTAACTATGGCTACACCTTC. Translation: CASTPREPNYGYTF.

The rearrangement links TRBV5-4 to TRBJ2-7, with D perhaps TRBD1 (5 bases). The germline gives CDR1 SGHNT, CDR2 YYREEE (reference sequence). The CDR3 sequence is 14 residues long. V gave up 0 bases and J gave up 6 bases, with 13 bases separating them. The CDR3 spells CASSLVGPSPEQYF. The DNA of the CDR3 is TGTGCCAGCAGCTTGGTGGGGCCCTCCCCCGAGCAGTACTTC.

The chain links TRBV14 to TRBJ2-2, with D possibly being TRBD2 (6 bases). There are 18 residues in the CDR3. Trimming removed 1 base from V and 5 bases from J, with 20 bases in between. Germline CDR1 SGHDN, CDR2 FVKESK. DNA of the CDR3: TGTGCCAGCAGCCAAGTAGGGCGCGGGGTCCGGGGGACCGGGGAGCTGTTTTTT. Its translation is CASSQVGRGVRGTGELFF. Looking up the rest from reference TRBV14 and TRBJ2-2 gives the full variable domain: EAGVTQFPSHSVIEKGQTVTLRCDPISGHDNLYWYRRVMGKEIKFLLHFVKESKQDESGMPNNRFLAERTGGTYSTLKVQPAELEDSGVYFCASSQVGRGVRGTGELFFGEGSRLTVL.

The V and J genes are TRBV28 and TRBJ1-5; 7 nucleotides align to TRBD1. From germline, CDR1 is MDHEN and CDR2 SYDVKM. Unmatched junction bases numbered 6, after V lost 6 bases and J lost 1 base. The CDR3 runs to 15 residues. The CDR3 region has the DNA TGTGCCAGCAGCCCGACAGGGCGGAGCAATCAGCCCCAGCATTTT. Its protein is CASSPTGRSNQPQHF. The complete variable domain, with remaining parts taken from reference TRBV28 and TRBJ1-5, reads DVKVTQSSRYLVKRTGEKVFLECVQDMDHENMFWYRQDPGLGLRLIYFSYDVKMKEKGDIPEGYSVSREKKERFSLILESASTNQTSMYLCASSPTGRSNQPQHFGDGTRLSIL.

The chain links TRBV6-1 to TRBJ2-7, with 9 bases that match TRBD1. V lost 10 bases and J lost 2; bases outside the gene matches: 9. Looked up from germline, CDR1 is MNHNS and CDR2 is SASEGT. The CDR3 is made up of 14 amino acids. The CDR3 bases are TGTGCCACTGATAGACGACAGGGGGCCTACGAGCAGTACTTC. Protein: CATDRRQGAYEQYF.

The chain couples TRBV4-1 to TRBJ2-5; 7 bases line up with TRBD1. Matching the DNA end better, TRBJ2-7 makes the J call doubtful. CDR3 length equals 16 residues. The germline CDR1 and CDR2 sequences are MGHRA and YSYEKL. DNA of the CDR3: TGCGCCAGCAGCCTCCTTACAGGGGACACCAATTACGAGCAGTACTTC. It yields the protein CASSLLTGDTNYEQYF.

The chain couples TRBV27 to TRBJ2-2; 8 bases fit TRBD1. Trimming at V came to 5 bases and at J to 7 bases, leaving 9 bases not matched to a gene. Germline values: CDR1 MNHEY, CDR2 SMNVEV (reference sequence). The CDR3 covers 15 residues. The CDR3 loop is CASSRWTGRVGELFF. The CDR3 DNA reads TGTGCCAGCAGTCGATGGACAGGGCGAGTCGGGGAGCTGTTTTTT.

The chain recombines TRBV19 with TRBJ1-5, with 9 bases identical to TRBD1. This CDR3 is 16 amino acids long. Unmatched junction bases numbered 7, after V lost 5 bases and J lost 2 bases. From germline, CDR1 is LNHDA and CDR2 SQIVND (reference sequence). For the CDR3, the DNA is TGTGCCAGTAGTCTGACGGGACAGGGCGGCAATCAGCCCCAGCATTTT. Amino acid sequence: CASSLTGQGGNQPQHF.